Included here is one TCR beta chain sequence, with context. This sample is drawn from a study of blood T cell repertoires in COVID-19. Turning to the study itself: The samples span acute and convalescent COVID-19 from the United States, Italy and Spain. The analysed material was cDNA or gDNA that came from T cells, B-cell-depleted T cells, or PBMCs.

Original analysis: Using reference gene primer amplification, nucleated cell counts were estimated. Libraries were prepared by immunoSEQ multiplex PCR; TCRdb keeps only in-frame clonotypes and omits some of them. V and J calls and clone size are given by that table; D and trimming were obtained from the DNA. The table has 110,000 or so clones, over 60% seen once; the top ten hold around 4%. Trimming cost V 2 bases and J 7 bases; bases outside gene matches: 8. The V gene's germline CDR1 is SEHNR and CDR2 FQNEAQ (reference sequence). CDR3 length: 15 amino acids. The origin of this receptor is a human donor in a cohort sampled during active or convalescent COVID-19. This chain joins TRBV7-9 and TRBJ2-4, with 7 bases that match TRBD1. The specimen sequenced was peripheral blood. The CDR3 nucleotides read TGTGCCAGCAGCTTAACAGGGGCCCTGCGGAACATTCAGTACTTC. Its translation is CASSLTGALRNIQYF.